The 17 T cell receptor beta chains listed next were all sequenced from one sample in a study of cytomegalovirus exposure and HLA in healthy donors. Amplification used 60 Vbeta primers and 13 Jbeta primers. Profiled with immunoSEQ multiplex PCR; TCRdb holds only in-frame clones, not every one. The profile shows about 150,000 clones, more than 60% of them singletons. Material for sequencing was PBMCs. The receptors here all came from a woman aged 55 to 70 in good health and CMV-seronegative.

This clone has just a few counts. The V gene is TRBV5-4, the J gene TRBJ1-5, with D possibly TRBD1 on 5 matching bases. CDR1 SGHNT and CDR2 YYREEE come from the germline V gene (reference sequence). The V end was cut by 0 bases, the J end by 2 bases, with 6 bases between. The CDR3 covers 14 residues. CDR3 nucleotide sequence: TGTGCCAGCAGCTTGGGGGGGGGCAATCAGCCCCAGCATTTT. Residues: CASSLGGGNQPQHF. Full variable domain (outside the CDR3, taken from reference TRBV5-4 and TRBJ1-5): ETGVTQSPTHLIKTRGQQVTLRCSSQSGHNTVSWYQQALGQGPQFIFQYYREEENGRGNFPPRFSGLQFPNYSSELNVNALELDDSALYLCASSLGGGNQPQHFGDGTRLSIL.

V usage is TRBV5-1 and J usage is TRBJ2-1; 8 nucleotides agree with TRBD2. The CDR3 runs 15 residues. The V segment lost 6 bases and the J segment 7 bases; nucleotides outside the gene matches: 12. Germline lookup yields CDR1 SGHRS and CDR2 YFSETQ. The CDR3: CASTGGGYLTNEQFF. The CDR3 DNA reads TGCGCCAGCACTGGCGGGGGGTACCTTACAAATGAGCAGTTCTTC.

The chain uses TRBV9 and TRBJ2-3; possibly TRBD2 for D (7 bases). The germline V gene has CDR1 SGDLS and CDR2 YYNGEE. CDR3 length: 16 amino acids. The V gene lost 3 bases and the J gene lost 5 bases, with 19 bases spanning the gap. CDR3 region: CASSGPLGGPVDTQYF. Written as DNA, the CDR3 is TGTGCCAGCAGCGGACCCTTGGGGGGGCCAGTAGATACGCAGTATTTT.

The chain couples TRBV5-6 to TRBJ2-3, with a weak D call TRBD2 (6 bases). The germline gives CDR1 SGHDT, CDR2 YYEEEE. Trimming stripped 4 bases from V and 3 bases from J, with 15 bases between. The CDR3 runs to 15 residues. The CDR3 DNA reads TGTGCCAGCAGCGAGGGAATACTAGCTACAGATACGCAGTATTTT. Residues: CASSEGILATDTQYF.

The genes are TRBV21-1 and TRBJ2-1; TRBD2, the table's D call, was not compared with the DNA. TRBV21-1 is a known pseudogene. The CDR3 contains 18 residues. The chain's CDR3 is CASSKDRPPQREIYEQFF. The CDR3 coding sequence is TGTGCCAGCAGCAAAGATCGCCCGCCGCAGCGGGAGATCTATGAGCAGTTCTTC.

V is TRBV28 and J is TRBJ2-2; 7 bases are shared with TRBD2. The junction had 16 bases not matched to a gene; V was cut back by 5 bases and J by 7 bases. CDR1 MDHEN and CDR2 SYDVKM come from the germline V gene. This CDR3 is 17 amino acids long. The CDR3 region is CASSPSSFWSGNGELFF. The CDR3 nucleotides are TGTGCCAGCAGTCCGTCCAGTTTTTGGAGCGGGAACGGGGAGCTGTTTTTT.

V is TRBV19 and J is TRBJ2-3, with D possibly being TRBD2 (5 bases). The CDR3 extends over 13 amino acids. The germline CDR1 and CDR2 sequences are LNHDA and SQIVND (reference sequence). V shed 4 bases and J shed 0 bases, with 5 bases lying between them. This CDR3 reads CASSRESTDTQYF. The CDR3, as DNA: TGTGCCAGTAGTAGGGAGAGCACAGATACGCAGTATTTT.

CDR3: CASSRSQRGNEQFF. CDR3 DNA sequence: TGTGCCAGCAGCCGTTCCCAAAGGGGTAATGAGCAGTTCTTC. The genes are TRBV11-2 and TRBJ2-1, with D maybe TRBD1 (5 bases). This CDR3 spans 14 amino acids. The germline V gene has CDR1 SGHAT and CDR2 FQNNGV. Deletions cut 5 bases from V and 7 bases from J, with 15 bases between.

This clone was detected only a few times. The chain employs TRBV29-1 and TRBJ2-2, with a possible D match to TRBD1 (5 bases). The V gene's germline CDR1 is SQVTM and CDR2 ANQGSEA. The ends were cut back, 3 bases at V and 6 bases at J, with 5 bases in the middle. This CDR3 contains 11 residues. The DNA of the CDR3 is TGCAGCGTTGACAGGGCCGGGGAGCTGTTTTTT. Amino acids: CSVDRAGELFF.

The V call is TRBV27, the J call TRBJ1-4, with D perhaps matching TRBD1 (6 bases). CDR3 length: 17 amino acids. V lost 6 bases, J lost 4 bases, and 21 bases lay in between. Germline V lookup: CDR1 MNHEY, CDR2 SMNVEV (reference sequence). The CDR3 is CASSSRGAGVINEKLFF. Written as DNA, the CDR3 is TGTGCCAGCAGCTCCAGGGGTGCCGGGGTTATTAATGAAAAACTGTTTTTT.

Remarks on this clone: At one end, the junction sequence differs from germline, possibly due to a read error. The chain employs TRBV7-7 and TRBJ1-1, with TRBD1 matching 9 bases. There are 13 residues in the CDR3. Germline CDR1 reads SSHAT; CDR2 reads FNYEAQ (reference sequence). Here the CDR3 reads CASSSGQGTEAFF. The DNA of the CDR3 is TGTGCTAGCAGCTCGGGACAGGGCACTGAAGCTTTCTTT.

The chain employs TRBV7-2 and TRBJ2-2, with 7 bases fitting TRBD2. Germline CDR1 and CDR2: SGHTA and FQGNSA. The CDR3 loop spans 15 amino acids. The trim removed 5 bases at V and 3 bases at J, leaving 6 bases unmatched. For the CDR3, the DNA is TGTGCCAGCAGCCCGCGGGACTATTACACCGGGGAGCTGTTTTTT. Protein product: CASSPRDYYTGELFF. Drawing the rest from reference TRBV7-2 and TRBJ2-2, the complete variable domain is GAGVSQSPSNKVTEKGKDVELRCDPISGHTALYWYRQSLGQGLEFLIYFQGNSAPDKSGLPSDRFSAERTGGSVSTLTIQRTQQEDSAVYLCASSPRDYYTGELFFGEGSRLTVL.

This clone was found once. This chain joins TRBV15 and TRBJ2-2; the D is unclear. The CDR3 spans 15 residues. Germline-derived CDR1 and CDR2 are LNHNV and YYDKDF (reference sequence). V lost 2 bases and J lost 5, with 12 bases in between. Here the CDR3 reads CATSRPLGPTGELFF. Here the CDR3 DNA reads TGTGCCACCAGCAGACCTCTAGGCCCAACCGGGGAGCTGTTTTTT.

The J gene is TRBJ2-3, the V gene TRBV10-3, with D perhaps TRBD1 (5 bases). With 4 bases removed from V and 2 bases from J, the gap between germline ends came to 10 bases. The CDR3 runs 14 residues. Germline values: CDR1 ENHRY, CDR2 SYGVKD. CDR3 nucleotides: TGTGCCATCAGTGTAGGGGCTAACACAGATACGCAGTATTTT. Residues: CAISVGANTDTQYF.

The chain combines TRBV15 with TRBJ2-7, with TRBD2 matching 13 bases. CDR3 length: 15 residues. The germline V gene has CDR1 LNHNV and CDR2 YYDKDF (reference sequence). V was clipped by 5 bases and J by 4 bases; unmatched bases: 5. This CDR3 reads CATSPGLAGRYEQYF. The CDR3 bases are TGTGCCACCAGCCCGGGACTAGCGGGGCGATACGAGCAGTACTTC.

In this sample, this clone turned up a few times. The genes are TRBV10-1 and TRBJ2-2, with D uncertain. The CDR3 has 13 amino acids. Germline V gives CDR1 WNHNN, CDR2 SYGVQD (reference sequence). Trimming left V 10 bases short and J 4 bases short, with 13 bases between. This chain's CDR3 is CAILTPSTGELFF. CDR3 sequence (DNA): TGCGCCATTCTTACACCCTCCACCGGGGAGCTGTTTTTT.

CDR3 loop: CASSRNRTERGYTF. In DNA, the CDR3 is TGCGCCAGCAGTCGAAATCGGACAGAGCGTGGCTACACCTTC. The gene calls are TRBV23-1 and TRBJ1-2, with a weak D call TRBD1 (6 bases). TRBV23-1 is an ORF, and what it does is uncertain. Deletions cut 4 bases from V and 7 bases from J, with 16 bases between. The CDR3 has 14 amino acids.